The clone carrying this T cell receptor beta chain was found a few times. Its antigen is as yet unknown. TCRdb reanalysed the reads using MiXCR and keeps one entry per CDR3 protein. Altogether a few hundred thousand distinct CDR3 sequences are present, roughly a sixth being singletons, with the ten largest covering about 11%. The entry originates in a study of T cell repertoires in cytomegalovirus infection. Across the whole study: Both CMV infection and a matching HLA type were indicated by public TCR beta signatures.

Looked up from germline, CDR1 is LGHDT and CDR2 is YNNKEL (reference sequence). V lost 4 bases to trimming and J lost 9 bases; unmatched junction nucleotides: 9. The CDR3 sequence is 14 residues long. Study findings and constraints: The cumulative frequency of public TCR beta families distinguished individuals who carried CMV together with the relevant HLA. The ex vivo response was dominated by HLA-C-restricted CMV-specific TCR beta clonotypes.

The sequencing input was PBMCs. The chain recombines TRBV3-1 with TRBJ1-5; 7 nucleotides agree with TRBD1. The TCR originated in a human donor in good health (CMV status not recorded). Some clones in this sample may be carry-over from other donors' samples. In DNA, the CDR3 is TGTGCCAGCAGCCGCAGGGGGGGCGAAGGGCCCCAGCATTTT. Its translation is CASSRRGGEGPQHF.